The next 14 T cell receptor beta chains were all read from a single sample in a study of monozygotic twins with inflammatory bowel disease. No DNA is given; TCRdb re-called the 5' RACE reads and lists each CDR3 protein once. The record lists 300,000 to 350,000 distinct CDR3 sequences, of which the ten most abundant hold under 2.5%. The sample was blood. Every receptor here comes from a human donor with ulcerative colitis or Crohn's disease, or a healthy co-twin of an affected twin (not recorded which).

The CDR3 loop reads CASSQVLSSGANVLTF. This rearrangement joins TRBV16 to TRBJ2-6. The germline gives CDR1 KGHSY, CDR2 FQNENV. This CDR3 contains 16 residues.

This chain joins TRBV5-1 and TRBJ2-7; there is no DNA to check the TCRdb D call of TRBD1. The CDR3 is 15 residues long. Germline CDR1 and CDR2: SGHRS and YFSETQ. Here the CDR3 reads CASSGWTGLTYEQYF.

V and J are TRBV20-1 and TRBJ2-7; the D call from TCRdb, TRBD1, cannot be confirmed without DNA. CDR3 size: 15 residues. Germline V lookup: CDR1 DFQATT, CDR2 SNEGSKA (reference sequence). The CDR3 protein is CSAINGQGAPYEQYF.

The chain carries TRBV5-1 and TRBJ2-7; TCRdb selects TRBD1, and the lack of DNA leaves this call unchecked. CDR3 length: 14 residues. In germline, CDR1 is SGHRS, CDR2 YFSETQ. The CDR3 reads CASSPDRGLSEQYF.

CDR3 sequence reads: CASSLTPRDEQYF. V is TRBV7-3 and J is TRBJ2-7; TCRdb picks TRBD2, but there is no DNA to check that call. There are 13 residues in the CDR3. Germline-derived CDR1 and CDR2 are SGHTA and FQGTGA.

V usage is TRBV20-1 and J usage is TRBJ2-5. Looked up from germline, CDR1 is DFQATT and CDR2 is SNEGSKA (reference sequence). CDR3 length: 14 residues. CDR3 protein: CSARTPTGSETQYF.

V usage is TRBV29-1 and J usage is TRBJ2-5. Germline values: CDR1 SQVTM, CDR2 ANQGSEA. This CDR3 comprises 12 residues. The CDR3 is CSVGRAQETQYF.

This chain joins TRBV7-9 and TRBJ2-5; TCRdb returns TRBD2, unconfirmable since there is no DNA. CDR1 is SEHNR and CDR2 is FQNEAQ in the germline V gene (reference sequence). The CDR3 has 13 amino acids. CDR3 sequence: CASSSSGAGSQYF.

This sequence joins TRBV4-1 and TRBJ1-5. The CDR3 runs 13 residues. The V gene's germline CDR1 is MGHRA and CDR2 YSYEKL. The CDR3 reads CASSQLVHQPQHF.

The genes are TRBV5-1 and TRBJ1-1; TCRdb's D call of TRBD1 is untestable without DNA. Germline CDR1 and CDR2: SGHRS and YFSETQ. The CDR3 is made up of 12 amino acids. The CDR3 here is CASSSQGAEAFF.

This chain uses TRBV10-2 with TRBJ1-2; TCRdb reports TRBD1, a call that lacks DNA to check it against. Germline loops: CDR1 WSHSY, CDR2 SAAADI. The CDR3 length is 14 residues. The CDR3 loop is CASSGIRTGYGYTF.

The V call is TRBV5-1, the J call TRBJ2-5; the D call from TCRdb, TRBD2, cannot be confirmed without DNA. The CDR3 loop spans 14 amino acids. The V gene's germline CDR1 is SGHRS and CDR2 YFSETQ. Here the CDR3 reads CASSLGVLEETQYF.

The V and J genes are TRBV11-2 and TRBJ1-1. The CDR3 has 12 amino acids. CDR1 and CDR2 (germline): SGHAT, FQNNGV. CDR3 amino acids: CASSPLGLTAFF. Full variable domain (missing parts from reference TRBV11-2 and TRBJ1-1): EAGVAQSPRYKIIEKRQSVAFWCNPISGHATLYWYQQILGQGPKLLIQFQNNGVVDDSQLPKDRFSAERLKGVDSTLKIQPAKLEDSAVYLCASSPLGLTAFFGQGTRLTVV.

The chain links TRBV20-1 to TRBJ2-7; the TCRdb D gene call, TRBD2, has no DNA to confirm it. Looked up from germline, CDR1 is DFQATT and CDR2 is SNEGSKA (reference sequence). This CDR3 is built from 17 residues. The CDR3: CSASGRGGAGRTYEQYF.